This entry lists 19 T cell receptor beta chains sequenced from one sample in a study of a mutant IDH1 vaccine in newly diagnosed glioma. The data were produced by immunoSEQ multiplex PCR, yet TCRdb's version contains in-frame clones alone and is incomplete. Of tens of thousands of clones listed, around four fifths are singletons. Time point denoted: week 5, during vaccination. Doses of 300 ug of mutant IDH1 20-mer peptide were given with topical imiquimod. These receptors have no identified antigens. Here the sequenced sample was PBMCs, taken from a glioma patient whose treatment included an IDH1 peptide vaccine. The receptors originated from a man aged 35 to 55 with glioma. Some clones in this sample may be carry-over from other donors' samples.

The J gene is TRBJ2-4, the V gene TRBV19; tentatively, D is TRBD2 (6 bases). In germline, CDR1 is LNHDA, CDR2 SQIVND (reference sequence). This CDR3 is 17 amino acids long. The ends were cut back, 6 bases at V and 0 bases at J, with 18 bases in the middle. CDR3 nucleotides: TGTGCCAGTAGCCGAGGGACTGAACCTATAGCCAAAAACATTCAGTACTTC. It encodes CASSRGTEPIAKNIQYF.

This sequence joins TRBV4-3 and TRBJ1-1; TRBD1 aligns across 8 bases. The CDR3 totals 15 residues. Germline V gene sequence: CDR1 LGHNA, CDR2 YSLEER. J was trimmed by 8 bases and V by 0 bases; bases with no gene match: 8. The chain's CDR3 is CASSQDQGARVEAFF. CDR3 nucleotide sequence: TGCGCCAGCAGCCAAGATCAGGGGGCTCGTGTGGAAGCTTTCTTT.

CDR3 DNA sequence: TGTGCCAGCAGCTTAGTCCGGACAGGGAATTCACCCCTCCACTTT. It is translated as CASSLVRTGNSPLHF. V usage is TRBV7-9 and J usage is TRBJ1-6; 8 positions match TRBD1. The CDR3 is made up of 15 amino acids. Germline values: CDR1 SEHNR, CDR2 FQNEAQ (reference sequence). Trimming at V came to 1 base and at J to 7 bases, leaving 3 bases not matched to a gene.

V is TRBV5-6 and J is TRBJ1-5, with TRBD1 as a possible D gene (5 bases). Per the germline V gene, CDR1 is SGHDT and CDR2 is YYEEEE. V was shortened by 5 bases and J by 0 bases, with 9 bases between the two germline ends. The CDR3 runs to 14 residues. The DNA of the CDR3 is TGTGCCAGCAGACGGGGGTATAGCAATCAGCCCCAGCATTTT. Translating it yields CASRRGYSNQPQHF.

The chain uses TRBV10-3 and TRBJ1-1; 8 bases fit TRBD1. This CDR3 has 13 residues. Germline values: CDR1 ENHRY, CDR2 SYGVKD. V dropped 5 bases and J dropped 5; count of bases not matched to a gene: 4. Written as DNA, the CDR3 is TGTGCCATCAGTTTACAGGGGGGTACTGAAGCTTTCTTT. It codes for CAISLQGGTEAFF.

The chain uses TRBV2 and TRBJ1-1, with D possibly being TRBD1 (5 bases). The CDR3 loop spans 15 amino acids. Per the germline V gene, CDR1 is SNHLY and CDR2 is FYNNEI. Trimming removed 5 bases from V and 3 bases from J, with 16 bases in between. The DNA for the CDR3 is TGTGCCAGCAGTTCCGATGACCGGGGGGACACTGAAGCTTTCTTT. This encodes CASSSDDRGDTEAFF.

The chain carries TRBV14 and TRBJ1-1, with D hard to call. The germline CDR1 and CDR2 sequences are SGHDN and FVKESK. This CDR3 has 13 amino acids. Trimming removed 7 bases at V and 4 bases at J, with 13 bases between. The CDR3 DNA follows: TGTGCCAGCACCGTAGGGATGGGCACTGAAGCTTTCTTT. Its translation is CASTVGMGTEAFF.

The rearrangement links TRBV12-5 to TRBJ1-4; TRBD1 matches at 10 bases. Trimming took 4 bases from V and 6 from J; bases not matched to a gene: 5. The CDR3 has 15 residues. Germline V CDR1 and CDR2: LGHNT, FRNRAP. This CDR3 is CASGWFGTGDEKLFF. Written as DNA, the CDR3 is TGTGCTAGTGGTTGGTTCGGGACAGGGGATGAAAAACTGTTTTTT.

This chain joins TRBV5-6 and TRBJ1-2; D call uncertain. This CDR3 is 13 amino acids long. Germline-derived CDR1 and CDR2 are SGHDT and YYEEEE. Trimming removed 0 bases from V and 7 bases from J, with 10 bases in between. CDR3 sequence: CASSLVGGSGYTF. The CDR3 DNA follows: TGTGCCAGCAGCTTGGTCGGTGGTAGTGGCTACACCTTC.

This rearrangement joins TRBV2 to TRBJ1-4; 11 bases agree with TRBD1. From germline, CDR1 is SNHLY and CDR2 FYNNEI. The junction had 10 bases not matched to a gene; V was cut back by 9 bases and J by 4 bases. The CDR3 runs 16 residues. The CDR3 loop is CASLRDRGLVNEKLFF. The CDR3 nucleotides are TGTGCCAGTTTGCGGGACAGGGGGTTGGTTAATGAAAAACTGTTTTTT.

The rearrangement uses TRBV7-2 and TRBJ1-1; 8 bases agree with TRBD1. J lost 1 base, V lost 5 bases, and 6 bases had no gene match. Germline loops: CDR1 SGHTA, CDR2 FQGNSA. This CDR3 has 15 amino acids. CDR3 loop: CASSGQGSRNTEAFF. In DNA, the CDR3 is TGTGCCAGCAGCGGACAGGGCAGTAGGAACACTGAAGCTTTCTTT.

CDR3 DNA sequence: TGTGCCAGCAGCTTAGCAGACGGGGGGGAATCGAATGAGCAGTTCTTC. Protein: CASSLADGGESNEQFF. V usage is TRBV7-8 and J usage is TRBJ2-1; 8 bases fit TRBD2. The CDR3 consists of 16 residues. The germline V gene has CDR1 SGHVS and CDR2 FQNEAQ. Losses at the gene ends were 0 bases for V and 7 bases for J; bases not matched to a gene: 8. The complete variable domain, with remaining parts taken from reference TRBV7-8 and TRBJ2-1, reads GAGVSQSPRYKVAKRGQDVALRCDPISGHVSLFWYQQALGQGPEFLTYFQNEAQLDKSGLPSDRFFAERPEGSVSTLKIQRTQQEDSAVYLCASSLADGGESNEQFFGPGTRLTVL.

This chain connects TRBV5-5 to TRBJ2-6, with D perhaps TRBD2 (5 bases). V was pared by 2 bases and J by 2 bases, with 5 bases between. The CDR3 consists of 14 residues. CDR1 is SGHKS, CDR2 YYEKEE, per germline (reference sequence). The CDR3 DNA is TGTGCCAGCAGCTTCGGGGCTGGGGCCAACGTCCTGACTTTC. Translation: CASSFGAGANVLTF.

The CDR3 is CAGGTQINTEAFF. CDR3 nucleotide sequence: TGTGCCGGGGGCACCCAAATAAACACTGAAGCTTTCTTT. The chain joins TRBV11-1 to TRBJ1-1; a weak D match, TRBD1 (6 bases). From germline, CDR1 is SGHAT and CDR2 FQDESV (reference sequence). V lost 11 bases, J lost 2 bases, and 15 bases lay in between. The CDR3 has 13 residues. The complete variable domain, with remaining parts taken from reference TRBV11-1 and TRBJ1-1, reads EAEVAQSPRYKITEKSQAVAFWCDPISGHATLYWYRQILGQGPELLVQFQDESVVDDSQLPKDRFSAERLKGVDSTLKIQPAELGDSAMYLCAGGTQINTEAFFGQGTRLTVV.

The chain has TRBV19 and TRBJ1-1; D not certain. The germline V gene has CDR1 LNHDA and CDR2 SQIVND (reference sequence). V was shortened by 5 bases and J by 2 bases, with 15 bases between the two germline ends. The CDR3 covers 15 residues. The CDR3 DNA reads TGTGCCAGTAGTCACCAGCAGGCGGGTAACACTGAAGCTTTCTTT. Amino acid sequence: CASSHQQAGNTEAFF.

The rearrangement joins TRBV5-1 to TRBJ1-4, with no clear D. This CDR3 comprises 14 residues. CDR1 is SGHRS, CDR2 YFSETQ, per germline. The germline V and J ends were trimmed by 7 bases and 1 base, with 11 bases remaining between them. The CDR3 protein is CASLGGVTNEKLFF. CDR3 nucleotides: TGCGCCAGCCTTGGAGGAGTAACTAATGAAAAACTGTTTTTT. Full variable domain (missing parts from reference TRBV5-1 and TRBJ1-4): KAGVTQTPRYLIKTRGQQVTLSCSPISGHRSVSWYQQTPGQGLQFLFEYFSETQRNKGNFPGRFSGRQFSNSRSEMNVSTLELGDSALYLCASLGGVTNEKLFFGSGTQLSVL.

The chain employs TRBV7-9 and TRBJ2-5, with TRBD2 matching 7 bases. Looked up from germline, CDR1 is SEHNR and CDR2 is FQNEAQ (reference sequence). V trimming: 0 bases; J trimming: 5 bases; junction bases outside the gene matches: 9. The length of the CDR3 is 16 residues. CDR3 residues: CASSLATSLVQETQYF. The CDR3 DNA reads TGTGCCAGCAGCTTAGCGACTAGCCTTGTACAGGAGACCCAGTACTTC.

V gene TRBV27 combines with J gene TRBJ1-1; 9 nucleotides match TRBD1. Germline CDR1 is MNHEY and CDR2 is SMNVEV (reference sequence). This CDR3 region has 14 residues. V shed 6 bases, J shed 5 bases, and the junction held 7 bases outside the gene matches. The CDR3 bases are TGTGCCAGCAGCAGGGACAGGGTTGTAACTGAAGCTTTCTTT. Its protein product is CASSRDRVVTEAFF.

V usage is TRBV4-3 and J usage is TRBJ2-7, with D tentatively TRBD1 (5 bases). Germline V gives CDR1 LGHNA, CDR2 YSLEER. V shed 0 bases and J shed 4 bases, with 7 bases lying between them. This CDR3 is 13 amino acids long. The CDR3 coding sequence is TGCGCCAGCAGCCAAGATAGGGGTTACGAGCAGTACTTC. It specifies CASSQDRGYEQYF.